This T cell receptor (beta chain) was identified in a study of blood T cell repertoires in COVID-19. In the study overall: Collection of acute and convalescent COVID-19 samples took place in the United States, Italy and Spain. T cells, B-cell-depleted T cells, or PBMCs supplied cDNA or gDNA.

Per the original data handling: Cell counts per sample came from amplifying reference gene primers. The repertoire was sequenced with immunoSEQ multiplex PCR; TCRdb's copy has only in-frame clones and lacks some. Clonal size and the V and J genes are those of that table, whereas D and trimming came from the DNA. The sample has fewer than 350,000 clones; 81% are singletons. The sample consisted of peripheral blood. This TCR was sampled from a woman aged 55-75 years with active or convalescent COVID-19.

CDR3 region: CASTGRQGSYNSPLHF. In DNA, the CDR3 is TGTGCCTCAACAGGACGGCAAGGCTCCTATAATTCACCCCTCCACTTT. V gene TRBV30 combines with J gene TRBJ1-6, with a weak D call TRBD1 (5 bases). This CDR3 is built from 16 residues. CDR1 and CDR2 (germline): GTSNPN, SVGIG (reference sequence). V lost 7 bases and J lost 0, with 16 bases in between.